This TCR beta chain stems from a study of CD8+ T cells in alopecia areata. Study background: Treated patients were given oral tofacitinib, which was dosed at 5 to 10 mg twice daily. Broader study findings: A single nonresponder leaves the baseline CD8+ expansion link to response uncertain. Scalp and blood samples kept many expanded lesional clones throughout tofacitinib.

Unmatched junction bases numbered 3, after V lost 4 bases and J lost 5 bases. The CDR3 spans 13 residues. CDR1 is SGHRS, CDR2 YFSETQ, per germline. cDNA serving as the sequencing template came from extracted, reverse transcribed RNA. Profiling relied on immunoSEQ multiplex PCR, and the TCRdb table lists in-frame clones only, not all of them. The table includes some 150,000 clones, about 85% detected once. As to treatment: oral pan-JAK inhibitor, 5-10 mg twice daily. Collected material from alopecia areata patients comprised lesional scalp punch biopsies and peripheral blood. About this clone: Its antigen remains unidentified.

The sequence derives from a human donor with alopecia areata. This specimen consisted of CD8+ T cells sorted from blood, obtained at week 4, from a patient treated with tofacitinib. This chain links TRBV5-1 with TRBJ2-7; 10 bases align to TRBD1. The CDR3 nucleotides are TGCGCCAGCAGCGCAGGGACAGGGGACGAGCAGTACTTC. It yields the protein CASSAGTGDEQYF.